This T cell receptor (beta chain) was obtained from a study of tumor-infiltrating lymphocytes in primary liver carcinoma. As for the study in general: The study enrolled male and female patients aged 30 to 69 years. General observations from the study: Tumors significantly exceeded blood in top-250-clone fraction (p = 0.039).

This clonotype was seen once. Antigen specificity is unknown. Germline loops: CDR1 SGHNT, CDR2 YYREEE (reference sequence). This CDR3 contains 16 residues. V was clipped by 0 bases and J by 3 bases, with 15 bases between them. Both RNA and DNA were isolated together from about 20-30 mg of bulk tissue that had not been sorted. A primer matching the constant region was used to make TCR beta cDNA from approximately 0.45 ug of total RNA. Sequencing libraries for TCR beta derived from three nested multiplex PCR rounds that used slightly modified ARM-PCR. A C-beta reverse primer was combined with TRBV1-TRBV30 forward primers in the first two PCR rounds, and each round had roughly 11 cycles. MiXCR, run by TCRdb on the multiplex PCR reads, gives a single entry per CDR3 protein. The sample lists tens of thousands of distinct CDR3 sequences, 70% to 80% occurring once.

The rearrangement joins TRBV5-4 to TRBJ2-5, with D uncertain. Specimen: liver tumor tissue from sampling region 3. Subset here: tumor region T3, left-lateral pole. The clonotype originates from a man aged 35 to 55 with primary liver carcinoma and hepatitis B virus infection. This CDR3 reads CASSLGLVGGEETQYF. CDR3 in DNA: TGTGCCAGCAGCTTGGGTCTAGTCGGTGGCGAAGAGACCCAGTACTTC.